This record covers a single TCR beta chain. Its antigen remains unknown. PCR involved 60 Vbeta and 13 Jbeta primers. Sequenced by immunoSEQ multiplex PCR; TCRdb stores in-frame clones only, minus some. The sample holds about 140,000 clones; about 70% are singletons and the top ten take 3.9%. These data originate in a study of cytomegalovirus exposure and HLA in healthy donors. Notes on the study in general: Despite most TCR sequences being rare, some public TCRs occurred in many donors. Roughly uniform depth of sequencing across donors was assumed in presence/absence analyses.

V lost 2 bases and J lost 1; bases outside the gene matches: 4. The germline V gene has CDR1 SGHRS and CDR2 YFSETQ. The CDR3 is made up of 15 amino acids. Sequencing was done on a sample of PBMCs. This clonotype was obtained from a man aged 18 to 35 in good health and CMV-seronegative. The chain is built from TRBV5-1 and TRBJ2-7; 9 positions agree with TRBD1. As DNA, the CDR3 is TGCGCCAGCAGCTTCCTGGACAGGGGATCCTACGAGCAGTACTTC. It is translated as CASSFLDRGSYEQYF.